Shown below are 16 T cell receptor beta chains from a single sample sequenced in a study of blood T cell repertoires in COVID-19. Repertoires were generated with immunoSEQ multiplex PCR, while TCRdb's copy carries only in-frame clones and drops some. The sample holds a few hundred thousand clones, about nine tenths seen once. The sequenced sample was peripheral blood. These receptors all come from a woman in her forties or fifties who had recovered from COVID-19.

The chain combines TRBV4-1 with TRBJ1-1; D remains unclear. V was trimmed by 0 bases and J by 2 bases, leaving 10 bases between them. The germline CDR1 and CDR2 sequences are MGHRA and YSYEKL. The CDR3 extends over 15 amino acids. The CDR3 coding sequence is TGCGCCAGCAGCCAAGATTCAACAGCCAACACTGAAGCTTTCTTT. Its protein product is CASSQDSTANTEAFF.

V gene TRBV30 combines with J gene TRBJ2-7; D perhaps matches TRBD1 (6 bases). The germline CDR1 and CDR2 sequences are GTSNPN and SVGIG (reference sequence). The CDR3 consists of 13 residues. V was cut by 2 bases and J by 5 bases, with 13 bases left in between. Written as DNA, the CDR3 is TGTGCCTGGAGTCCGGGACAAGGCGACGAGCAGTACTTC. It yields the protein CAWSPGQGDEQYF.

The chain employs TRBV28 and TRBJ1-1; 7 nucleotides match TRBD1. V shed 3 bases and J 4 bases; nucleotides not matched to a gene: 5. This CDR3 is built from 14 residues. The germline CDR1 and CDR2 sequences are MDHEN and SYDVKM. Here the CDR3 DNA reads TGTGCCAGCAGTTTCAGACAGGGATCCACTGAAGCTTTCTTT. This encodes CASSFRQGSTEAFF.

The rearrangement uses TRBV5-1 and TRBJ1-4; a weak D match, TRBD1 (5 bases). Germline values: CDR1 SGHRS, CDR2 YFSETQ. The CDR3 length is 15 residues. The V and J ends lost 4 bases and 7 bases respectively, with 17 bases between them. The CDR3 loop reads CASSPQEGGGEKLFF. The CDR3, as DNA: TGCGCCAGCAGCCCACAGGAGGGTGGTGGTGAAAAACTGTTTTTT.

This clone has just one count. The V gene is TRBV27, the J gene TRBJ2-5, with 10 bases that match TRBD1. V gave up 6 bases and J gave up 3 bases; unmatched junction bases: 7. Germline CDR1 MNHEY, CDR2 SMNVEV (reference sequence). The CDR3 has 15 residues. The CDR3 loop reads CASSSSGTGEETQYF. Written as DNA, the CDR3 is TGTGCCAGCAGCTCTTCCGGGACAGGGGAAGAGACCCAGTACTTC.

V usage is TRBV27 and J usage is TRBJ1-2; TRBD1 aligns across 8 bases. The CDR3 consists of 15 residues. Germline trimming cut 2 bases from V and 3 bases from J; bases unmatched to any gene: 5. The germline V gene encodes CDR1 MNHEY and CDR2 SMNVEV (reference sequence). CDR3 nucleotide sequence: TGTGCCAGCAGTTTAAGGGGGACAGGATACTATGGCTACACCTTC. Translating gives CASSLRGTGYYGYTF.

The chain has TRBV5-1 and TRBJ1-2; a weak D match, TRBD1 (6 bases). CDR1 SGHRS and CDR2 YFSETQ come from the germline V gene. The CDR3 is 14 amino acids. V lost 2 bases and J lost 8, with 16 bases in between. The CDR3 region has the DNA TGCGCCAGCAGCTTCGACAGGTACGGCGGCGGCTACACCTTC. This encodes CASSFDRYGGGYTF. Using reference TRBV5-1 and TRBJ1-2 for the parts outside the CDR3, the full variable domain is KAGVTQTPRYLIKTRGQQVTLSCSPISGHRSVSWYQQTPGQGLQFLFEYFSETQRNKGNFPGRFSGRQFSNSRSEMNVSTLELGDSALYLCASSFDRYGGGYTFGSGTRLTVV.

This sequence joins TRBV27 and TRBJ1-1; 7 bases match TRBD1. In germline, CDR1 is MNHEY, CDR2 SMNVEV (reference sequence). The CDR3 consists of 13 residues. Germline trimming cut 3 bases from V and 6 bases from J; bases unmatched to any gene: 4. CDR3: CASSFLDRAEAFF. The CDR3 nucleotides are TGTGCCAGCAGTTTCCTTGACAGGGCTGAAGCTTTCTTT.

The chain carries TRBV4-1 and TRBJ2-7; 8 nucleotides align to TRBD1. The CDR3 consists of 15 residues. The ends lost 3 bases at V and 4 bases at J; junction bases unmatched: 8. CDR1 is MGHRA, CDR2 YSYEKL, per germline. CDR3 protein: CASSHGQGNPYEQYF. The CDR3 DNA is TGCGCCAGCAGCCATGGACAGGGCAATCCTTACGAGCAGTACTTC.

The V call is TRBV13, the J call TRBJ1-3, with unresolved D. CDR3 length: 17 residues. CDR1 PRHDT and CDR2 FYEKMQ come from the germline V gene (reference sequence). With 0 bases removed from V and 3 bases from J, the gap between germline ends came to 15 bases. CDR3 amino acids: CASSLGQYEGSGNTIYF. In DNA form, the CDR3 reads TGTGCCAGCAGCTTAGGCCAGTATGAGGGAAGTGGAAACACCATATATTTT.

The genes are TRBV9 and TRBJ2-2, with TRBD2 matching over 14 bases. Per the germline V gene, CDR1 is SGDLS and CDR2 is YYNGEE. V lost 4 bases to trimming and J lost 2 bases; unmatched junction nucleotides: 4. This CDR3 region has 17 residues. The DNA for the CDR3 is TGTGCCAGCAGCCTGGGACTAGCGGGGGATAACACCGGGGAGCTGTTTTTT. It encodes CASSLGLAGDNTGELFF. The full variable domain, completed using reference TRBV9 and TRBJ2-2, is DSGVTQTPKHLITATGQRVTLRCSPRSGDLSVYWYQQSLDQGLQFLIQYYNGEERAKGNILERFSAQQFPDLHSELNLSSLELGDSALYFCASSLGLAGDNTGELFFGEGSRLTVL.

The V call is TRBV19, the J call TRBJ2-2; 8 bases align to TRBD2. CDR1 is LNHDA, CDR2 SQIVND, per germline (reference sequence). The CDR3 extends over 16 amino acids. Losses at the gene ends were 4 bases for V and 3 bases for J; bases not matched to a gene: 7. The CDR3 loop reads CASSTYGTRHTGELFF. CDR3 coding DNA: TGTGCCAGTAGTACCTACGGGACTAGGCACACCGGGGAGCTGTTTTTT.

This chain links TRBV18 with TRBJ2-7, with TRBD1 identical over 9 bases. The ends lost 1 base at V and 5 bases at J; junction bases unmatched: 15. CDR3 length equals 18 residues. CDR1 is KGHSH and CDR2 is LQKENI in the germline V gene. This CDR3 is CASSPQLGRLTGGDEQYF. CDR3 bases: TGTGCCAGCTCACCACAACTCGGCCGTCTGACAGGGGGAGACGAGCAGTACTTC.

The chain uses TRBV5-1 and TRBJ2-3; no reliable D call. The CDR3 consists of 15 residues. The V end lost 0 bases, the J end lost 0 bases, and 8 bases lay between the germline ends. Looked up from germline, CDR1 is SGHRS and CDR2 is YFSETQ. The CDR3 protein is CASSLGLSSTDTQYF. CDR3 nucleotides: TGCGCCAGCAGCTTGGGACTGTCTAGCACAGATACGCAGTATTTT. Filled out from reference TRBV5-1 and TRBJ2-3, the complete variable domain reads KAGVTQTPRYLIKTRGQQVTLSCSPISGHRSVSWYQQTPGQGLQFLFEYFSETQRNKGNFPGRFSGRQFSNSRSEMNVSTLELGDSALYLCASSLGLSSTDTQYFGPGTRLTVL.

This clone has a handful of counts. The CDR3 DNA follows: TGCAGTGCTAGTCTAGGTTCCACTGAAGCTTTCTTT. It specifies CSASLGSTEAFF. J is TRBJ1-1 and V is TRBV20-1; D is uncertain. Germline CDR1 DFQATT, CDR2 SNEGSKA (reference sequence). The V end was cut by 3 bases, the J end by 4 bases, with 9 bases between. This CDR3 comprises 12 residues.

This clone was detected once. The chain has TRBV6-6 and TRBJ2-5; TRBD1 matches at 7 bases. The CDR3 spans 15 residues. Trimming took 6 bases from V and 5 from J; bases not matched to a gene: 12. The germline gives CDR1 MNHNY, CDR2 SVGAGI (reference sequence). CDR3 DNA sequence: TGTGCCAGCAGCTACGGACGACAGGGTGGGGAGACCCAGTACTTC. Residues: CASSYGRQGGETQYF.